This T cell receptor (beta chain) was recorded in a study of blood T cell repertoires in COVID-19. The wider study: Specimens from acute and convalescent COVID-19 originated in the United States, Italy and Spain. PBMCs, B-cell-depleted T cells, or T cells provided the cDNA or gDNA that made up the material.

Germline V gene data show CDR1 as SEHNR and CDR2 as FQNEAQ (reference sequence). Unmatched junction bases numbered 9, after V lost 0 bases and J lost 6 bases. The CDR3 is 17 amino acids. Authors' methods: From reference gene primer amplification, estimates of nucleated cell counts were derived. Only in-frame clones appear in the TCRdb table, and some are missing; sequencing was by immunoSEQ multiplex PCR. V, J and clone size derive from that table, while D and trimming were established from the DNA sequence. The table has about 200,000 clones, approximately 86% seen once. Sequenced material: peripheral blood. The chain joins TRBV7-9 to TRBJ1-5; 9 bases match TRBD1. The TCR was taken from a man in his fifties or sixties with acute or convalescent COVID-19. The CDR3 DNA sequence: TGTGCCAGCAGCTTAGCCGGGACAGGGTTGCTCGGTCAGCCCCAGCATTTT. This codes for CASSLAGTGLLGQPQHF. Variable domain in full (rest from reference TRBV7-9 and TRBJ1-5): DTGVSQNPRHKITKRGQNVTFRCDPISEHNRLYWYRQTLGQGPEFLTYFQNEAQLEKSRLLSDRFSAERPKGSFSTLEIQRTEQGDSAMYLCASSLAGTGLLGQPQHFGDGTRLSIL.